A selection of T cell receptor beta chains follows, all from one sample in a study of long-term antiretroviral therapy in people with HIV. Using immunoSEQ multiplex PCR, the repertoire was profiled, and TCRdb retains in-frame clones only, with some absent. Of some 20,000 clones in the sample, over 60% were seen once. This material consisted of unsorted PBMCs, taken 0.5 years before starting antiretroviral therapy. The receptors shown here come from a man aged 18 to 30 with HIV. CDR3s include the opening cysteine and the closing phenylalanine or tryptophan. A D gene is named only where the DNA matches it firmly. Expanded clones get a size class; other rows say once, few or many, or leave the size out.

size	J	V	D	CDR3	DNA
NA	TRBJ1-1	TRBV28	TRBD1	CASRPLTGLGTEAFF	TGTGCCAGCAGGCCACTGACAGGGCTGGGCACTGAAGCTTTCTTT
NA	TRBJ1-5	TRBV10-2	NA	CASSANRESNQPQHF	TGCGCCAGCAGTGCTAACAGGGAGAGCAATCAGCCCCAGCATTTT
NA	TRBJ2-5	TRBV11-2	NA	CASSFGAKGQETQYF	TGTGCCAGCAGCTTCGGGGCAAAGGGGCAAGAGACCCAGTACTTC
few	TRBJ2-7	TRBV19	NA	CASSSGNLYEQYF	TGTGCCAGTAGTTCGGGGAATCTCTACGAGCAGTACTTC
once	TRBJ1-1	TRBV5-6	TRBD1	CASSRRTGWSTEAFF	TGTGCCAGCAGCAGAAGGACAGGGTGGAGCACTGAAGCTTTCTTT
NA	TRBJ1-2	TRBV5-1	NA	CASSLWEPGPNYGYTF	TGCGCCAGCAGCTTGTGGGAACCGGGACCGAACTATGGCTACACCTTC
NA	TRBJ2-7	TRBV6-6	NA	CASTESDSYEQYF	TGTGCCAGCACAGAATCAGATTCCTACGAGCAGTACTTC
NA	TRBJ1-1	TRBV10-3	NA	CAISEKNRGTEAFF	TGTGCCATCAGTGAGAAAAATAGGGGGACTGAAGCTTTCTTT
NA	TRBJ2-5	TRBV2	NA	CASSEPGKSETQYF	TGTGCCAGCAGTGAACCAGGGAAGTCAGAGACCCAGTACTTC
NA	TRBJ2-7	TRBV10-2	TRBD1	CASSGRDSRGYEQYF	TGCGCCAGCAGTGGTAGGGACAGTCGGGGCTACGAGCAGTACTTC
NA	TRBJ2-2	TRBV7-6	TRBD2	CASSLAEVGSGDSEGELFF	TGTGCCAGCAGCTTAGCGGAGGTAGGTAGCGGGGACTCGGAGGGGGAGCTGTTTTTT
NA	TRBJ1-4	TRBV27	NA	CASSFSRAATNEKLFF	TGTGCCAGCAGTTTTTCCAGGGCTGCAACTAATGAAAAACTGTTTTTT
NA	TRBJ1-5	TRBV2	TRBD1	CASSDRDRGGNQPQHF	TGTGCCAGCAGTGACCGGGACAGGGGTGGCAATCAGCCCCAGCATTTT
NA	TRBJ2-1	TRBV6-6	NA	CASGFQGDEQFF	TGTGCCAGCGGGTTCCAAGGGGATGAGCAGTTCTTC
medium-sized	TRBJ1-2	TRBV19	TRBD1	CASSASGTGIGDYGYTF	TGTGCCAGTAGTGCCTCCGGGACAGGGATAGGTGACTATGGCTACACCTTC
NA	TRBJ2-3	TRBV9	TRBD2	CASSGDVASGGPHSSTDTQYF	TGTGCCAGCAGCGGAGACGTAGCTAGCGGGGGCCCTCACTCTAGCACAGATACGCAGTATTTT
NA	TRBJ2-7	TRBV6-5	NA	CASSYNRDYEQYF	TGTGCCAGCAGTTACAACAGGGACTACGAGCAGTACTTC
once	TRBJ1-3	TRBV6-1	NA	CASSEMGIGNTIYF	TGTGCCAGCAGTGAAATGGGCATCGGAAACACCATATATTTT
NA	TRBJ2-1	TRBV6-4	NA	CASSDSGTFENNEQFF	TGTGCCAGCAGTGACTCGGGCACATTTGAAAACAATGAGCAGTTCTTC
NA	TRBJ2-7	TRBV10-2	TRBD1	CASRTWTGDGYEQYF	TGCGCCAGCAGAACCTGGACAGGGGACGGTTACGAGCAGTACTTC
once	TRBJ1-4	TRBV5-4	NA	CASSSWFGKTGRVNEKLFF	TGTGCCAGCAGCTCTTGGTTTGGGAAAACAGGGAGGGTAAATGAAAAACTGTTTTTT
NA	TRBJ2-1	TRBV27	NA	CASSLRGATLNEQFF	TGTGCCAGCAGTTTACGGGGGGCCACTCTCAATGAGCAGTTCTTC
few	TRBJ2-2	TRBV9	NA	CASSPGPTGELFF	TGTGCCAGCAGCCCTGGCCCCACCGGGGAGCTGTTTTTT
NA	TRBJ2-1	TRBV7-3	TRBD1	CASSSSGQGRYYNNEQFF	TGTGCCAGCAGCTCATCCGGACAGGGAAGGTATTACAACAATGAGCAGTTCTTC
NA	TRBJ2-5	TRBV19	NA	CASSIGSGVFQETQYF	TGTGCCAGTAGTATCGGGTCAGGGGTGTTTCAAGAGACCCAGTACTTC
NA	TRBJ2-1	TRBV18	NA	CASSPVLIEQFF	TGTGCCAGCTCACCGGTCCTGATTGAGCAGTTCTTC
NA	TRBJ1-4	TRBV9	TRBD1	CASSAPRTGVIEKLFF	TGTGCCAGCAGCGCACCTAGGACAGGGGTAATAGAAAAACTGTTTTTT
NA	TRBJ1-1	TRBV7-2	TRBD1	CASSATQGTEAFF	TGTGCCAGCAGCGCAACACAGGGGACTGAAGCTTTCTTT
few	TRBJ1-2	TRBV7-2	NA	CASSPEAVTHFGYGYTF	TGTGCCAGCAGCCCAGAAGCGGTAACCCACTTCGGCTATGGCTACACCTTC
NA	TRBJ2-1	TRBV19	NA	CASSIRPAGDEQFF	TGTGCCAGTAGTATAAGGCCTGCGGGTGATGAGCAGTTCTTC
NA	TRBJ1-1	TRBV7-8	TRBD1	CASSSEDRNRGNTEAFF	TGTGCCAGCAGCTCAGAAGACAGAAACAGGGGAAACACTGAAGCTTTCTTT
few	TRBJ1-1	TRBV2	NA	CASSPTGENTEAFF	TGTGCCAGCAGTCCGACAGGTGAGAACACTGAAGCTTTCTTT
NA	TRBJ2-7	TRBV7-8	TRBD1	CASSLALGPGQGYEQYF	TGTGCCAGCAGCTTAGCCTTGGGCCCGGGACAGGGGTACGAGCAGTACTTC
NA	TRBJ2-3	TRBV14	NA	CASSVQGAGASRDTQYF	TGTGCCAGCAGCGTCCAAGGGGCGGGGGCATCACGAGATACGCAGTATTTT
once	TRBJ1-1	TRBV5-6	TRBD1	CASSWTGGDTEAFF	TGTGCCAGCAGCTGGACAGGGGGGGACACTGAAGCTTTCTTT
NA	TRBJ1-4	TRBV25-1	TRBD1	CASSELGQVDEKLFF	TGTGCCAGCAGTGAGTTGGGACAGGTTGATGAAAAACTGTTTTTT
NA	TRBJ1-1	TRBV9	NA	CASSVDLNTEAFF	TGTGCCAGCAGCGTAGATTTGAACACTGAAGCTTTCTTT
NA	TRBJ1-1	TRBV5-1	NA	CASSLLPQWTDNLNTEAFF	TGCGCCAGCAGCTTGCTACCTCAGTGGACGGACAATTTGAACACTGAAGCTTTCTTT
NA	TRBJ2-2	TRBV19	NA	CASSIDSENTGELFF	TGTGCCAGTAGTATAGACAGCGAGAACACCGGGGAGCTGTTTTTT
few	TRBJ1-4	TRBV6-5	NA	CASSYSEGPREKLFF	TGTGCCAGCAGTTACTCCGAGGGTCCTCGTGAAAAACTGTTTTTT
NA	TRBJ2-1	TRBV5-4	TRBD2	CASSFLGLAGKISYNEQFF	TGTGCCAGCAGCTTCTTAGGGCTAGCGGGAAAAATCTCCTACAATGAGCAGTTCTTC
few	TRBJ2-7	TRBV5-4	NA	CASSLTGWSYEQYF	TGTGCCAGCAGCTTGACCGGGTGGTCCTACGAGCAGTACTTC
NA	TRBJ1-2	TRBV5-1	NA	CASSLYGQNYGYTF	TGCGCCAGCAGCTTGTACGGGCAAAACTATGGCTACACCTTC
once	TRBJ2-1	TRBV11-1	TRBD2	CASSLVSGRGDEQFF	TGTGCCAGCAGCTTAGTGAGCGGGAGAGGTGATGAGCAGTTCTTC
NA	TRBJ2-2	TRBV29-1	TRBD1	CSAADRGREAGELFF	TGCAGCGCGGCGGACAGGGGGCGAGAGGCCGGGGAGCTGTTTTTT
NA	TRBJ1-2	TRBV27	TRBD1	CASSSYRGRQYGYTF	TGTGCCAGCAGTTCCTACAGGGGGCGCCAGTATGGCTACACCTTC
NA	TRBJ1-1	TRBV19	NA	CASSIAVRNTEAFF	TGTGCCAGTAGTATTGCCGTTCGGAACACTGAAGCTTTCTTT
NA	TRBJ1-2	TRBV14	NA	CASSQDLGTFYGYTF	TGTGCCAGCAGCCAAGACCTCGGTACCTTCTATGGCTACACCTTC
NA	TRBJ1-2	TRBV27	NA	CASSSTGNYGYTF	TGTGCCAGCAGTTCTACAGGGAACTATGGCTACACCTTC